One and the same sample provided the 18 T cell receptor beta chains below, sequenced in a study of post-analysis software for immune sequencing data. Whole-study results and caveats: Included in a set of roughly five TRBV segments more frequent in patients than controls were TRBV5-6, TRBV5-1 and TRBV20-1.

These receptors lack a known antigen. Included in the TCR beta cDNA libraries were unique molecular identifiers. TCRdb ran MiXCR on the PCR reads and lists one entry per CDR3 protein. The sample includes some 690,000 distinct CDR3 sequences, roughly 30% seen only once; the top ten take around 0.56%. The material sequenced was blood. The receptors originated from a girl between 5 and 17 years old with multiple sclerosis.

V is TRBV4-1 and J is TRBJ2-6, with D hard to call. The CDR3 spans 14 residues. V gave up 3 bases and J gave up 4 bases, with 7 bases separating them. Germline assignment: CDR1 MGHRA and CDR2 YSYEKL. Written as DNA, the CDR3 is TGCGCCAGCAGCCATCTTGCCGGGGCCAACGTCCTGACTTTC. Its protein is CASSHLAGANVLTF.

V gene TRBV6-6 combines with J gene TRBJ1-2; D not certain. The V end lost 4 bases, the J end lost 4 bases, and 7 bases lay between the germline ends. This CDR3 comprises 12 residues. Germline CDR1 and CDR2: MNHNY and SVGAGI (reference sequence). The chain's CDR3 is CASSSPSYGYTF. The CDR3 nucleotides read TGTGCCAGCAGTTCCCCATCCTATGGCTACACCTTC.

The chain is built from TRBV20-1 and TRBJ2-1; TRBD2 aligns across 9 bases. CDR1 and CDR2 from the germline V gene are DFQATT and SNEGSKA (reference sequence). Trimming at V came to 6 bases and at J to 7 bases, leaving 10 bases not matched to a gene. This CDR3 has 14 residues. The CDR3 region has the DNA TGCAGTGCCTACTTTAGCGGGAGTGAGAATGAGCAGTTCTTC. Protein: CSAYFSGSENEQFF.

The J gene is TRBJ1-1, the V gene TRBV7-2, with TRBD1 as a possible D gene (5 bases). The CDR3 extends over 16 amino acids. The V gene's germline CDR1 is SGHTA and CDR2 FQGNSA. V gave up 1 base and J gave up 0 bases, with 12 bases separating them. The CDR3 protein is CASSLDIWDLNTEAFF. The CDR3 nucleotides are TGTGCCAGCAGCTTAGATATTTGGGACCTGAACACTGAAGCTTTCTTT.

This clonotype was counted a few times. The chain combines TRBV12-3 or TRBV12-4 with TRBJ1-4; no clear D gene. The V end lost 2 bases, the J end lost 11 bases, and 9 bases lay between the germline ends. The CDR3 covers 12 residues. CDR3 protein: CASSLTLSKLFF. The CDR3 nucleotides are TGTGCCAGCAGTTTAACCCTGTCCAAACTGTTTTTT.

This clonotype turned up a few times. The CDR3 reads CASSAGQGPETQYF. In nucleotides, the CDR3 is TGTGCCAGCAGCGCTGGACAGGGGCCAGAGACCCAGTACTTC. V is TRBV12-3 or TRBV12-4 and J is TRBJ2-5; 9 bases align to TRBD1. The CDR3 consists of 14 residues. Losses at the gene ends were 6 bases for V and 4 bases for J; bases not matched to a gene: 6.

As for this clonotype: This may be a read error: a much more frequent sequence differs by one nucleotide. The gene calls are TRBV28 and TRBJ2-7, with D possibly TRBD2 on 6 matching bases. The CDR3 runs 13 residues. Germline values: CDR1 MDHEN, CDR2 SYDVKM. CDR3 coding DNA: TGTGCCAGCAGTTTAGGGTCGGGGGACGAGCGGTACTTC. The encoded protein is CASSLGSGDERYF.

CDR3 in amino acids: CASSLYAGLGGYTF. The DNA for the CDR3 is TGTGCCAGCAGCTTGTACGCAGGGCTAGGTGGCTACACCTTC. The rearrangement links TRBV5-6 to TRBJ1-2; D perhaps matches TRBD1 (5 bases). CDR3 size: 14 residues. Trimming took off 1 base at V and 7 bases at J, with 14 bases between the two ends. CDR1 is SGHDT and CDR2 is YYEEEE in the germline V gene.

This clonotype appeared a few times. The chain is built from TRBV20-1 and TRBJ2-7; 8 bases are shared with TRBD2. CDR3 length: 17 amino acids. Germline CDR1 and CDR2: DFQATT and SNEGSKA (reference sequence). With V trimmed by 3 bases and J by 3 bases, 16 bases remained unmatched. This chain's CDR3 is CSASDTSRGRTYYEQYF. CDR3 sequence (DNA): TGCAGTGCTAGTGATACCTCCCGCGGGAGGACTTACTACGAGCAGTACTTC.

This clonotype was detected only once. V is TRBV2 and J is TRBJ2-1; D is undetermined. Germline V gene lookup returns CDR1 SNHLY and CDR2 FYNNEI. V was pared by 4 bases and J by 5 bases, with 6 bases between. The length of the CDR3 is 12 residues. Here the CDR3 DNA reads TGTGCCAGCAGTGTCTTTGACAATGAGCAGTTCTTC. This encodes CASSVFDNEQFF.

The chain uses TRBV7-9 and TRBJ2-5; TRBD2 agrees at 7 bases. Per the germline V gene, CDR1 is SEHNR and CDR2 is FQNEAQ (reference sequence). This CDR3 has 18 amino acids. Trimming cost V 2 bases and J 2 bases; bases outside gene matches: 14. This chain's CDR3 is CASSLIHPGREGQETQYF. Written as DNA, the CDR3 is TGTGCCAGCAGCTTAATTCATCCCGGCAGGGAGGGACAAGAGACCCAGTACTTC.

This rearrangement joins TRBV6-5 to TRBJ1-1; weak D call: TRBD1 (5 bases). V dropped 2 bases and J dropped 5 bases, with 15 bases sitting between them. The germline V gene encodes CDR1 MNHEY and CDR2 SVGAGI. The CDR3 contains 15 residues. CDR3 bases: TGTGCCAGCAGTTACAGGGGCAGGGTCTCAACTGAAGCTTTCTTT. It translates to CASSYRGRVSTEAFF.

This clonotype has a single count. The chain uses TRBV12-3 or TRBV12-4 and TRBJ1-1; a possible D gene is TRBD1 (5 bases). Deletions cut 3 bases from V and 11 bases from J, with 16 bases between. CDR3 size: 13 residues. The CDR3, as DNA: TGTGCCAGCAGTTTTGGGGGACTTCTTGGGGCTTTCTTT. Its protein is CASSFGGLLGAFF.

This chain joins TRBV6-2 or TRBV6-3 and TRBJ2-7, with no clear D. Trimming took 0 bases from V and 9 from J, leaving 15 bases between them. The CDR3 is 14 amino acids. Germline V CDR1 and CDR2: MNHEY, SVGEGT. The DNA for the CDR3 is TGTGCCAGCAGTTACTCGAGTGACCCACCGGGGCAGTACTTC. The encoded protein is CASSYSSDPPGQYF.

V and J are TRBV20-1 and TRBJ1-2; D perhaps matches TRBD1 (6 bases). The V gene lost 8 bases and the J gene lost 0 bases, with 22 bases spanning the gap. The CDR3 has 16 amino acids. Germline V gene data show CDR1 as DFQATT and CDR2 as SNEGSKA (reference sequence). The CDR3: CSWTFEGGLANYGYTF. CDR3 sequence (DNA): TGCAGTTGGACATTTGAGGGGGGCCTAGCTAACTATGGCTACACCTTC.

The chain has TRBV27 and TRBJ1-1; 8 nucleotides agree with TRBD1. Trimming removed 6 bases from V and 4 bases from J; junction bases left unmatched: 7. CDR1 and CDR2 from the germline V gene are MNHEY and SMNVEV (reference sequence). The CDR3 is made up of 14 amino acids. CDR3 coding DNA: TGTGCCAGCAGCTATAGACAGGGGATCACTGAAGCTTTCTTT. Translation gives CASSYRQGITEAFF.

The gene calls are TRBV20-1 and TRBJ2-4, with 12 bases lining up with TRBD2. The J call may be wrong; the DNA end is better matched by TRBJ2-1. CDR3 size: 16 residues. CDR1 DFQATT and CDR2 SNEGSKA come from the germline V gene (reference sequence). The CDR3 protein is CSARLPSGRAIHEQFF. DNA for the CDR3: TGCAGTGCTAGATTACCTAGCGGGAGGGCGATCCATGAGCAGTTCTTC.

This chain joins TRBV28 and TRBJ2-7; weak D call: TRBD1 (5 bases). The CDR3 contains 13 residues. Germline assignment: CDR1 MDHEN and CDR2 SYDVKM. V shed 4 bases and J shed 6 bases, with 13 bases lying between them. CDR3 nucleotides: TGTGCCAGCAGTTCAGGGTCCCCCAGCGAGCAGTACTTC. It encodes CASSSGSPSEQYF.